This T cell receptor (beta chain) derives from a study of blood T cell repertoires in COVID-19. Study information: The cDNA or gDNA used as material had been derived from T cells, B-cell-depleted T cells, or PBMCs.

TCRdb's table, derived via immunoSEQ multiplex PCR, lists solely in-frame clones and lacks some. The sample contains 180,000 or so clones, about four fifths of which appear only once. Followed over time, Seattle patients had been enrolled while infection was active. V gave up 7 bases and J gave up 5 bases, with 11 bases separating them. CDR3 length: 12 residues. Looked up from germline, CDR1 is WSHSY and CDR2 is SAAADI. The receptor comes from a woman aged 40 to 50 with COVID-19, enrolled during active disease. The specimen sequenced was peripheral blood. The J gene is TRBJ1-1, the V gene TRBV10-2; no reliable D call. CDR3 DNA: TGCGCCAGCATCTCGGGAACTACTGAAGCTTTCTTT. It yields the protein CASISGTTEAFF.